Below are 20 T cell receptor beta chains sequenced from a single sample in a study of T cells in Graves' hyperthyroidism and ophthalmopathy. TCR beta CDR3 regions were amplified from RNA transcripts. TCR CDR3 regions were first amplified by RT-PCR with HTBI primers. TCRdb analysed the multiplex PCR reads with MiXCR anew, one entry per CDR3 protein. This sample has fewer than 450,000 distinct CDR3 sequences, with around 15% found just once. Sequenced: blood. These TCRs come from a woman aged 60-70 years with Graves' ophthalmopathy.

The chain uses TRBV6-5 and TRBJ1-4; D is possibly TRBD1 (6 bases). The CDR3 totals 15 residues. Germline CDR1 and CDR2: MNHEY and SVGAGI. Deletions cut 0 bases from V and 8 bases from J, with 13 bases between. The DNA of the CDR3 is TGTGCCAGCAGTTACTCTGGGGACATGGAGGAAAAACTGTTTTTT. Its translation is CASSYSGDMEEKLFF.

The table lists this clonotype with many counts. The rearrangement links TRBV20-1 to TRBJ2-4; 11 nucleotides match TRBD2. The CDR3 totals 14 residues. V dropped 2 bases and J dropped 6; count of bases not matched to a gene: 3. The germline V gene encodes CDR1 DFQATT and CDR2 SNEGSKA (reference sequence). The CDR3 DNA sequence: TGCAGTGCTAGATCTAGCGGGAGGCTAAACATTCAGTACTTC. It translates to CSARSSGRLNIQYF.

This clonotype appeared many times. The chain employs TRBV20-1 and TRBJ2-3, with TRBD1 as a possible D gene (5 bases). There are 12 residues in the CDR3. The V and J ends lost 3 bases and 3 bases respectively, with 7 bases between them. The germline CDR1 and CDR2 sequences are DFQATT and SNEGSKA (reference sequence). CDR3 protein: CSASQGTDTQYF. The CDR3 nucleotides are TGCAGTGCTAGCCAGGGAACAGATACGCAGTATTTT.

Ten or more counts support this clonotype. The J gene is TRBJ2-7, the V gene TRBV20-1; D gene unclear. The CDR3 covers 13 residues. CDR1 is DFQATT, CDR2 SNEGSKA, per germline (reference sequence). V lost 0 bases, J lost 3 bases, and 9 bases lay in between. This CDR3 reads CSARDPRSYEQYF. The CDR3 coding sequence is TGCAGTGCTAGAGATCCCAGGAGCTACGAGCAGTACTTC.

The chain has TRBV29-1 and TRBJ2-1; 8 nucleotides align to TRBD2. Germline CDR1 SQVTM, CDR2 ANQGSEA. Trimming took 7 bases from V and 6 from J; bases not matched to a gene: 17. The CDR3 spans 16 residues. CDR3: CSAAPREGHNSNEQFF. The CDR3 nucleotides read TGCAGCGCCGCGCCCCGGGAGGGACATAACTCCAATGAGCAGTTCTTC.

This clonotype was seen ten or more times. V gene TRBV29-1 combines with J gene TRBJ2-5, with no clear D. CDR1 is SQVTM, CDR2 ANQGSEA, per germline. The CDR3 runs to 12 residues. V lost 2 bases to trimming and J lost 4 bases, with 8 bases between them. CDR3 coding DNA: TGCAGCGTTGAAATGGTCCCAGAGACCCAGTACTTC. Its translation: CSVEMVPETQYF.

This clonotype has a handful of counts. The chain links TRBV4-1 to TRBJ2-7; 11 positions match TRBD2. V shed 0 bases and J 4 bases; nucleotides not matched to a gene: 8. There are 17 residues in the CDR3. Germline CDR1 is MGHRA and CDR2 is YSYEKL. The CDR3 DNA sequence: TGCGCCAGCAGCCAAGATTGGAGTCCTAGCGGGAGGTACGAGCAGTACTTC. This codes for CASSQDWSPSGRYEQYF.

Ten or more counts support this clonotype. The chain uses TRBV7-9 and TRBJ2-1; 9 positions agree with TRBD2. Germline V lookup: CDR1 SEHNR, CDR2 FQNEAQ (reference sequence). V was clipped by 1 base and J by 10 bases; unmatched bases: 5. The CDR3 totals 14 residues. The CDR3 protein is CASSLGREGREQFF. The CDR3 bases are TGTGCCAGCAGCTTAGGGCGGGAGGGCCGGGAGCAGTTCTTC.

The chain has TRBV2 and TRBJ2-2, with D hard to call. The CDR3 consists of 12 residues. The V end was cut by 6 bases, the J end by 2 bases, with 4 bases between. CDR1 and CDR2 (germline): SNHLY, FYNNEI. The CDR3 bases are TGTGCCAGCAGGATAAACACCGGGGAGCTGTTTTTT. This sequence encodes CASRINTGELFF.

This clonotype was observed a handful of times. The chain recombines TRBV30 with TRBJ2-1; weak D call: TRBD1 (6 bases). Per the germline V gene, CDR1 is GTSNPN and CDR2 is SVGIG (reference sequence). CDR3 size: 17 residues. Trimming removed 0 bases at V and 5 bases at J, with 20 bases between. CDR3 nucleotide sequence: TGTGCCTGGAGTGTACTAGGCCTGGGGGCCTGGAACAATGAGCAGTTCTTC. Its translation is CAWSVLGLGAWNNEQFF.

The V and J genes are TRBV10-3 and TRBJ1-3; D is possibly TRBD1 (5 bases). The CDR3 covers 15 residues. Trimming took 2 bases from V and 0 from J, leaving 8 bases between them. CDR1 is ENHRY and CDR2 is SYGVKD in the germline V gene. This chain's CDR3 is CAISEAGTSGNTIYF. The CDR3 DNA sequence: TGTGCCATCAGTGAGGCAGGGACCTCTGGAAACACCATATATTTT.

This clonotype was seen many times. J is TRBJ2-3 and V is TRBV5-1, with 11 bases matching TRBD2. CDR3 length: 16 residues. With 4 bases clipped from V and 0 bases from J, the junction kept 4 bases outside the gene matches. Germline CDR1 is SGHRS and CDR2 is YFSETQ. CDR3 nucleotide sequence: TGCGCCAGCAGCGGGCTAGCGGGAGGAAGCACAGATACGCAGTATTTT. Translated, it gives CASSGLAGGSTDTQYF.

This clonotype was seen repeatedly, ten times or more. The chain joins TRBV7-2 to TRBJ2-3; D ambiguous. Germline lookup yields CDR1 SGHTA and CDR2 FQGNSA. The CDR3 spans 14 residues. V lost 2 bases to trimming and J lost 4 bases, with 10 bases between them. The CDR3 reads CASSLIASADTQYF. CDR3 bases: TGTGCCAGCAGCTTAATCGCGAGCGCAGATACGCAGTATTTT.

This clonotype has a count of ten or more. The rearrangement joins TRBV3-1 to TRBJ2-3; 9 bases align to TRBD2. J was trimmed by 6 bases and V by 5 bases; bases with no gene match: 6. Germline CDR1 reads LGHDT; CDR2 reads YNNKEL (reference sequence). The CDR3 totals 14 residues. The DNA for the CDR3 is TGTGCCAGCAGCACTAGCGGGTCAGGGGATACGCAGTATTTT. Protein sequence: CASSTSGSGDTQYF.

This clonotype was observed at least ten times. This chain links TRBV9 with TRBJ2-3; 10 positions agree with TRBD2. This CDR3 is 16 amino acids long. Germline V CDR1 and CDR2: SGDLS, YYNGEE. V was clipped by 2 bases and J by 4 bases; unmatched bases: 7. The CDR3 loop is CASSVQAGGPADTQYF. CDR3 nucleotides: TGTGCCAGCAGCGTCCAAGCGGGAGGGCCCGCAGATACGCAGTATTTT. Full variable domain (remainder filled in from reference TRBV9 and TRBJ2-3): DSGVTQTPKHLITATGQRVTLRCSPRSGDLSVYWYQQSLDQGLQFLIQYYNGEERAKGNILERFSAQQFPDLHSELNLSSLELGDSALYFCASSVQAGGPADTQYFGPGTRLTVL.

This clonotype has at least ten counts. The chain combines TRBV20-1 with TRBJ2-7, with D tentatively TRBD2 (5 bases). This CDR3 region has 10 residues. CDR1 DFQATT and CDR2 SNEGSKA come from the germline V gene (reference sequence). The CDR3 bases are TGCAGCGCCGGCGGGCGGGAGCAGTACTTC. Translated, it gives CSAGGREQYF.

This clonotype was observed at least ten times. The chain joins TRBV5-1 to TRBJ2-4, with a possible D match to TRBD2 (6 bases). The CDR3 covers 13 residues. V lost 4 bases to trimming and J lost 7 bases, with 12 bases between them. Germline V gene data show CDR1 as SGHRS and CDR2 as YFSETQ. The CDR3 protein is CASSPSGDNIQYF. CDR3 DNA: TGCGCCAGCAGCCCATCGGGAGATAACATTCAGTACTTC.

In its sample, this clonotype was seen many times. The chain has TRBV7-9 and TRBJ2-2; D is undetermined. This CDR3 comprises 16 residues. With 2 bases removed from V and 3 bases from J, the gap between germline ends came to 13 bases. The germline V gene encodes CDR1 SEHNR and CDR2 FQNEAQ (reference sequence). CDR3 in DNA: TGTGCCAGCAGCTTAACCTCGGACCTAGACACCGGGGAGCTGTTTTTT. Translated: CASSLTSDLDTGELFF.

The genes are TRBV14 and TRBJ1-1; the D gene is possibly TRBD1 (5 bases). Trimming took 2 bases from V and 4 from J, leaving 11 bases between them. CDR3 length: 14 residues. Germline V CDR1 and CDR2: SGHDN, FVKESK. CDR3 DNA: TGTGCCAGCAGCCAATCTCTCGGGGGCACTGAAGCTTTCTTT. Protein sequence: CASSQSLGGTEAFF.

The sample holds a few counts of this clonotype. CDR3 coding DNA: TGTGCCAGCAGTTCAGCGACAAATCCCGCGACCCAGTACTTC. Residues: CASSSATNPATQYF. V and J are TRBV27 and TRBJ2-5; D is undetermined. The germline V and J ends were trimmed by 4 bases and 7 bases, with 16 bases remaining between them. This CDR3 is 14 amino acids long. CDR1 is MNHEY and CDR2 is SMNVEV in the germline V gene (reference sequence).